A selection of T cell receptor beta chains follows, all from one sample in a study of control samples from healthy donors and cancer patients. The repertoire was sequenced with immunoSEQ multiplex PCR; TCRdb's copy has only in-frame clones and lacks some. Of about 180,000 clones listed, 85% to 90% are singletons. The sample consisted of blood. Receptors were obtained from a woman aged 50 to 65 in good health. The CDR3 runs from the conserved cysteine through the conserved F or W.

CAISESTARGVELFF	TRBV10-3	TRBJ1-4
CASSLWGVHEQYF	TRBV12-3/TRBV12-4	TRBJ2-7
CASSVDWWGLQETQYF	TRBV9	TRBJ2-5
CASTDETENTEAFF	TRBV3-1/TRBV3-2	TRBJ1-1
CASSSTGTRDPPQHF	TRBV19	TRBJ1-5
CASSPRGGRAEAFF	TRBV6-2/TRBV6-3	TRBJ1-1
CASSLLGLMGEAFF	TRBV5-6	TRBJ1-1
CASSEGWGKSHRGYGYTF	TRBV6-1	TRBJ1-2
CASSWRAKLAVLGDTQYF	TRBV5-6	TRBJ2-3
CASSSRPYEQYF	TRBV28	TRBJ2-7
CASSPWPDSGNTIYF	TRBV5-1	TRBJ1-3
CASSYAGLAGPRARTGQYF	TRBV6-2/TRBV6-3	TRBJ2-7
CASSILTGAGAFF	TRBV19	TRBJ1-1
CASSLATAASSYNSPLHF	TRBV7-9	TRBJ1-6
CASSYSQETFF	TRBV6-6	TRBJ1-1
CASSLRNEQFF	TRBV13	TRBJ2-1
CASSLLGQGAYYGYTF	TRBV14	TRBJ1-2
CASPPRGPNEKLFF	TRBV18	TRBJ1-4
CASLDSNQPQHF	TRBV28	TRBJ1-5
CASSYMAGSGNTIYF	TRBV28	TRBJ1-3
CASSPTSGVLETQYF	TRBV4-3	TRBJ2-5
CASSGLAGGPHEQYF	TRBV2	TRBJ2-7
CASSEYGSYGYTF	TRBV25-1	TRBJ1-2
CASSFPERLSGELFF	TRBV7-7	TRBJ2-2
CASSLRGTNYGYTF	TRBV28	TRBJ1-2
CASTLQGNTEAFF	TRBV19	TRBJ1-1
CASSLWTGDTGELFF	TRBV11-2	TRBJ2-2
CASRGATSPLHF	TRBV12-3/TRBV12-4	TRBJ1-6
CASSKPSLLRAEAFF	TRBV28	TRBJ1-1
CASSLDGTGPYGYTF	TRBV5-1	TRBJ1-2
CASSIGTYTEAFF	TRBV19	TRBJ1-1
CASRSVSPEAFF	TRBV12-3/TRBV12-4	TRBJ1-1
CSVESYNEQFF	TRBV29-1	TRBJ2-1
CASSVQPTGTTEAFF	TRBV9	TRBJ1-1
CASSRGTDHNSPLHF	TRBV18	TRBJ1-6
CASSLEEGLDEKLFF	TRBV4-2	TRBJ1-4
CASSYSTRESVNTEAFF	TRBV6-2/TRBV6-3	TRBJ1-1
CATSDLYGEGWDTQYF	TRBV24-1	TRBJ2-3
CASSLDVLAYEQYF	TRBV7-2	TRBJ2-7
CASSFTGKLNEQYF	TRBV5-8	TRBJ2-7
CSAGGTGGRKTQYF	TRBV29-1	TRBJ2-5
CAIRGTVASYEQYF	TRBV10-3	TRBJ2-7
CASSSSLRGLGQPQHF	TRBV27	TRBJ1-5
CATSAGQRYNEQFF	TRBV24-1	TRBJ2-1
CASSLGHISGANVLTF	TRBV5-1	TRBJ2-6
CASSYSLAGGPNEQFF	TRBV6-5	TRBJ2-1
CSGVLAGAYEQYF	TRBV29-1	TRBJ2-7
CASSLEGNTEAFF	TRBV5-5	TRBJ1-1
CASSLGVIRGDYTF	TRBV5-6	TRBJ1-2
CASRRGSDYGYTF	TRBV6-4	TRBJ1-2
CASSSTTESPLHF	TRBV27	TRBJ1-6
CASSYNRQETQYF	TRBV6-2/TRBV6-3	TRBJ2-5
CATSPGRGGQPQHF	TRBV15	TRBJ1-5
CASSPLESSYNEQFF	TRBV18	TRBJ2-1
CASSSWTVTEAFF	TRBV5-6	TRBJ1-1